This T cell receptor (beta chain) is drawn from a study of cytomegalovirus exposure and HLA in healthy donors. This PCR relied on a set of 60 Vbeta primers and 13 Jbeta primers. Clones were read by immunoSEQ multiplex PCR, and TCRdb kept only the in-frame ones, dropping some. The table includes around 130,000 clones, more than 70% detected once. The CDR3 runs 10 residues. Germline V lookup: CDR1 SEHNR, CDR2 FQNEAQ (reference sequence). A few counts support this clone. This TCR was sampled from a woman aged 60-75 years in good health and CMV-seronegative. Sequencing input: PBMCs. J is TRBJ2-5 and V is TRBV7-9; no clear D. TRBJ2-7 matches the DNA end more closely, so the J call is doubtful. The CDR3 DNA reads as TGTGCCAGCAGCCCTTACGAGCAGTACTTC. Protein sequence: CASSPYEQYF.